The 24 T cell receptor beta chains below all came from one sample that was sequenced in a study of CD8 T cells in ankylosing spondylitis. One entry per CDR3 protein, called by TCRdb with MiXCR from the 5' RACE reads. The sample yields 200,000 or so distinct CDR3 sequences, roughly 13% seen once. Sequenced sample: blood, either unsorted or a sorted T cell fraction (not recorded which). These receptors all come from a female donor with ankylosing spondylitis or in good health (not recorded which).

In its sample, this clonotype was seen many times. V and J are TRBV6-2 or TRBV6-3 and TRBJ2-2; 11 positions agree with TRBD2. The CDR3 is made up of 17 amino acids. Germline V gene lookup returns CDR1 MNHEY and CDR2 SVGEGT. V dropped 2 bases and J dropped 4; count of bases not matched to a gene: 6. The CDR3 protein is CASSYQTSGSRTGELFF. CDR3 nucleotides: TGTGCCAGCAGTTACCAAACTAGCGGGAGTCGCACCGGGGAGCTGTTTTTT.

This clonotype was found many times. J is TRBJ2-7 and V is TRBV28; D gene ambiguous. Deletions cut 3 bases from V and 3 bases from J, with 9 bases between. The CDR3 runs to 13 residues. The germline V gene has CDR1 MDHEN and CDR2 SYDVKM. The CDR3 spells CASSLVHRYEQYF. In DNA form, the CDR3 reads TGTGCCAGCAGTTTGGTCCATCGCTACGAGCAGTACTTC.

This clonotype has ten or more counts. The V gene is TRBV4-1, the J gene TRBJ2-1; no clear D gene. Trimming took 4 bases from V and 7 from J, leaving 11 bases between them. The CDR3 runs 13 residues. Per the germline V gene, CDR1 is MGHRA and CDR2 is YSYEKL. In DNA, the CDR3 is TGCGCCAGCAGCCCCGAAGCAGCAAATGAGCAGTTCTTC. Translation: CASSPEAANEQFF.

This clonotype appeared many times. This chain uses TRBV29-1 with TRBJ2-1, with TRBD2 identical over 10 bases. Germline CDR1 and CDR2: SQVTM and ANQGSEA. V gave up 6 bases and J gave up 9 bases; unmatched junction bases: 8. The CDR3 sequence is 13 residues long. The CDR3: CSVSGRAFIEQFF. The DNA for the CDR3 is TGCAGCGTCAGCGGGAGGGCCTTTATTGAGCAGTTCTTC.

The chain couples TRBV5-5 to TRBJ1-2; 9 bases align to TRBD1. The CDR3 totals 15 residues. Trimming cost V 0 bases and J 3 bases; bases outside gene matches: 3. Germline assignment: CDR1 SGHKS and CDR2 YYEKEE (reference sequence). The CDR3 is CASSLGGQGDYGYTF. The CDR3 nucleotides are TGTGCCAGCAGCTTGGGGGGACAGGGTGACTATGGCTACACCTTC.

This clonotype occurred many times. The chain has TRBV5-1 and TRBJ1-5, with unresolved D. V lost 0 bases and J 7 bases, leaving 14 bases between the germline ends. Germline CDR1 reads SGHRS; CDR2 reads YFSETQ. This CDR3 is 15 amino acids long. CDR3 sequence: CASSLEPAKGQPQHF. CDR3 bases: TGCGCCAGCAGCTTGGAACCCGCTAAGGGCCAGCCCCAGCATTTT.

The J gene is TRBJ1-2, the V gene TRBV6-2 or TRBV6-3; 7 bases map to TRBD1. This CDR3 region has 13 residues. J was trimmed by 7 bases and V by 6 bases; bases with no gene match: 8. Germline CDR1 reads MNHEY; CDR2 reads SVGEGT. CDR3 nucleotide sequence: TGTGCCAGCAGGAAAAGACAGGGAGGTGGCTACACCTTC. Translation: CASRKRQGGGYTF.

This clonotype has a count of ten or more. The genes are TRBV12-3 or TRBV12-4 and TRBJ2-7, with D perhaps matching TRBD1 (6 bases). V lost 5 bases to trimming and J lost 6 bases, with 20 bases between them. CDR3 size: 15 residues. CDR3: CASSGVGTRTSEQYF. In DNA, the CDR3 is TGTGCCAGCAGTGGAGTTGGGACACGTACGTCCGAGCAGTACTTC.

This clonotype was recorded at least ten times. This rearrangement joins TRBV27 to TRBJ1-5; 8 bases are shared with TRBD1. The CDR3 extends over 15 amino acids. Germline-derived CDR1 and CDR2 are MNHEY and SMNVEV (reference sequence). Trimming took 6 bases from V and 1 from J; bases not matched to a gene: 5. Here the CDR3 reads CASSLRTGSNQPQHF. In nucleotides, the CDR3 is TGTGCCAGCAGCCTTCGGACAGGGAGCAATCAGCCCCAGCATTTT.

The sample holds many counts of this clonotype. The V call is TRBV6-2 or TRBV6-3, the J call TRBJ2-2; 16 nucleotides match TRBD2. Unmatched junction bases numbered 5, after V lost 4 bases and J lost 0 bases. This CDR3 is 19 amino acids long. Germline assignment: CDR1 MNHEY and CDR2 SVGEGT. The chain's CDR3 is CASSSPGTSGRANTGELFF. The CDR3 DNA reads TGTGCCAGCAGTTCCCCCGGGACTAGCGGGAGGGCGAACACCGGGGAGCTGTTTTTT.

Ten or more counts support this clonotype. This chain links TRBV5-1 with TRBJ2-1; 7 nucleotides agree with TRBD2. The V segment lost 2 bases and the J segment 4 bases; nucleotides outside the gene matches: 9. This CDR3 comprises 16 residues. Per the germline V gene, CDR1 is SGHRS and CDR2 is YFSETQ. The CDR3 loop is CASSLAGNSRYNEQFF. The CDR3 DNA reads as TGCGCCAGCAGCTTAGCGGGAAACTCCCGGTACAATGAGCAGTTCTTC.

This clonotype was counted ten times or more. The J gene is TRBJ1-6, the V gene TRBV5-1; D gene ambiguous. CDR3 length equals 14 residues. Per the germline V gene, CDR1 is SGHRS and CDR2 is YFSETQ. The V and J ends lost 9 bases and 6 bases respectively, with 16 bases between them. The CDR3 reads CATKQGLSNSPLHF. Written as DNA, the CDR3 is TGCGCCACCAAGCAAGGCCTTTCTAATTCACCCCTCCACTTT.

This clonotype has at least ten counts. This sequence joins TRBV20-1 and TRBJ1-4, with TRBD1 identical over 7 bases. The V and J ends lost 3 bases and 10 bases, in that order; junction bases with no gene match: 14. This CDR3 spans 15 amino acids. Per germline, CDR1 DFQATT and CDR2 SNEGSKA (reference sequence). As DNA, the CDR3 is TGCAGTGCTAGTAAGGGGGCCCCCGTTCAAGGAAAACTGTTTTTT. Protein sequence: CSASKGAPVQGKLFF.

This CDR3 reads CASSLRLAAQETQYF. The CDR3 DNA reads as TGTGCCAGCAGCCTCCGACTAGCGGCGCAAGAGACCCAGTACTTC. The genes are TRBV7-3 and TRBJ2-5; 9 nucleotides match TRBD2. V shed 5 bases, J shed 2 bases, and the junction held 6 bases outside the gene matches. The CDR3 is 15 amino acids. Germline V gene lookup returns CDR1 SGHTA and CDR2 FQGTGA. The full variable domain, its missing parts supplied by reference TRBV7-3 and TRBJ2-5, is GAGVSQTPSNKVTEKGKYVELRCDPISGHTALYWYRQSLGQGPEFLIYFQGTGAADDSGLPNDRFFAVRPEGSVSTLKIQRTERGDSAVYLCASSLRLAAQETQYFGPGTRLLVL.

The chain joins TRBV18 to TRBJ1-1, with D hard to call. CDR1 KGHSH and CDR2 LQKENI come from the germline V gene. Trimming took off 3 bases at V and 3 bases at J, with 8 bases between the two ends. This CDR3 comprises 13 residues. CDR3 DNA sequence: TGTGCCAGCTCACCCGGGTTGGACACTGAAGCTTTCTTT. As protein: CASSPGLDTEAFF.

This clonotype was seen ten or more times. The rearrangement joins TRBV3-1 to TRBJ2-1; no firm D call. The CDR3 has 11 residues. Trimming took off 0 bases at V and 9 bases at J, with 3 bases between the two ends. The germline V gene encodes CDR1 LGHDT and CDR2 YNNKEL (reference sequence). CDR3 coding DNA: TGTGCCAGCAGCCAAGATGTTGAGCAGTTCTTC. Residues: CASSQDVEQFF.

The CDR3 spells CASSLDRLAGGNEQFF. For the CDR3, the DNA is TGTGCCAGCAGCTTAGATCGGCTAGCTGGGGGCAATGAGCAGTTCTTC. The chain couples TRBV7-2 to TRBJ2-1; perhaps D is TRBD1 or TRBD2 (5 bases each). Germline CDR1 reads SGHTA; CDR2 reads FQGNSA. The CDR3 length is 16 residues. V dropped 1 base and J dropped 6 bases, with 16 bases sitting between them.

The V gene is TRBV19, the J gene TRBJ2-1, with D uncertain. The V gene's germline CDR1 is LNHDA and CDR2 SQIVND (reference sequence). This CDR3 comprises 13 residues. The V and J ends lost 3 bases and 4 bases respectively, with 7 bases between them. DNA of the CDR3: TGTGCCAGTAGTATTAACTTTTACAATGAGCAGTTCTTC. It specifies CASSINFYNEQFF.

This clonotype was recorded at least ten times. The junction differs from germline at one of its ends, possibly a read error. This sequence joins TRBV6-5 and TRBJ2-1, with D hard to call. The CDR3 loop spans 11 amino acids. Looked up from germline, CDR1 is MNHEY and CDR2 is SVGAGI. Written as DNA, the CDR3 is TGTGCCAGCAGTGACTCCAATGAGCAGTTCTTC. The encoded protein is CASSDSNEQFF.

Ten or more counts support this clonotype. The chain employs TRBV20-1 and TRBJ2-1, with TRBD1 as a possible D gene (6 bases). The CDR3 consists of 14 residues. V was trimmed by 6 bases and J by 6 bases, leaving 18 bases between them. Germline V gene data show CDR1 as DFQATT and CDR2 as SNEGSKA (reference sequence). CDR3 DNA: TGCAGTGCCAGCAACCGTGGGGGCGGCAATGAGCAGTTCTTC. Encoded protein: CSASNRGGGNEQFF.

This clonotype was seen more than once but under ten times. The chain recombines TRBV5-1 with TRBJ1-1, with D unclear. Trimming left V 0 bases short and J 2 bases short, with 14 bases between. This CDR3 has 16 amino acids. Germline loops: CDR1 SGHRS, CDR2 YFSETQ. The CDR3 coding sequence is TGCGCCAGCAGCTTGGGAGGCTTACACCCTAACACTGAAGCTTTCTTT. The encoded protein is CASSLGGLHPNTEAFF.

This clonotype was seen a few times. The chain has TRBV9 and TRBJ2-3; tentatively, D is TRBD1 or TRBD2 (6 bases each). Deletions cut 2 bases from V and 1 base from J, with 11 bases between. This CDR3 contains 15 residues. CDR1 is SGDLS, CDR2 YYNGEE, per germline. CDR3 protein: CASSVTRGGTDTQYF. CDR3 DNA: TGTGCCAGCAGCGTTACGAGGGGGGGCACAGATACGCAGTATTTT.

V is TRBV2 and J is TRBJ2-1, with D possibly TRBD2 on 8 matching bases. Between the trimmed V and J ends, which lost 8 bases and 2 bases, there was a span of 19 bases. This CDR3 is 16 amino acids long. Per germline, CDR1 SNHLY and CDR2 FYNNEI. The CDR3 loop reads CASRGGETGTYNEQFF. The CDR3 DNA follows: TGTGCCAGCCGGGGGGGAGAGACAGGGACCTACAATGAGCAGTTCTTC.

This clonotype was counted many times. This chain uses TRBV20-1 with TRBJ1-3; possibly TRBD1 for D (5 bases). V lost 0 bases and J 10 bases, leaving 13 bases between the germline ends. CDR1 and CDR2 (germline): DFQATT, SNEGSKA (reference sequence). The CDR3 spans 13 residues. The CDR3: CSARDGGTLTIYF. The DNA for the CDR3 is TGCAGTGCTAGAGATGGGGGGACTCTTACCATATATTTT.